What follows describes a single T cell receptor (beta chain). Its antigen remains undetermined. Per-base quality was not reported, and no clone a single base away is much larger than it. This specimen comes from a study of vaccination effects on CD4 cells after COVID-19 (dated by TCRdb to the early 2020s). About the study as a whole: The ViraFEST assay stimulated PBMC with viral peptide pools and then used TCR sequencing to identify antigen-specific CD4+ T cell clonotypes by expansion. Cultures from other donors in the study were sequenced with the Oncomine TCR Beta short-read assay on an Illumina iSeq 100. Each well held two million PBMC cultured in IMDM containing about 5.4% human AB serum, 8.5 to 10 IU/ml IL-2 and gentamicin, along with 8 to 10 ug/ml peptides. Altogether, 10 COVID-19 convalescent patients and a few SARS-CoV-2-naive healthy vaccine recipients made up the full study. SARS-CoV-2 spike-specific CD4+ TCR repertoires from before and after mRNA vaccination were compared in COVID-19 convalescent patients and in infection-naive vaccine recipients. Each participant received two doses of an mRNA SARS-CoV-2 vaccine, either BNT162b2 or mRNA-1273.

Via the germline V gene, CDR1 is SQVTM and CDR2 ANQGSEA. The junction shows trimming of 4 bases on V and 7 bases on J, plus 10 bases between the germline ends. Reading from cysteine to phenylalanine, the CDR3 counts 11 amino acids. Only the CDR3 part of the read is kept: 33 bases, read in frame from the first base. Preparation of the library involved the immunoSEQ multiplex PCR assay. TCR beta CDR3 sequencing was performed on DNA from the cultured, isolated CD4+ T cells. In the paper's pipeline: Non-productive TCR sequences were removed, reads were trimmed to the CDR3 region, and CDR3s of at least 7 amino acids were retained. The MANAFEST web app was used to pick out antigen-specific clonotypes by comparing their expansion in peptide wells with that in reference cultures. To be called positive, a clone needed expansion at FDR<0.05 compared with the reference and with all other wells, an odds ratio greater than 5, and a frequency greater than 0.1% in two replicate wells. A clonotype was called cross-reactive if it was significantly expanded both in SARS-CoV-2 spike wells and in at least one common cold coronavirus spike condition. CDR3 similarity was assessed by Levenshtein distance using the stringdist R package, and unrooted trees were constructed with ape in R 3.6.1. This is the immuneACCESS table as TCRdb keeps it, with only in-frame sequences that have V and J called. A part of the clones is gone; compared with another copy, unresolved V genes explain less than half, and the rest is unexplained. V and J calls and clone size are those listed in that table; D and trimming were worked out from the DNA. The sample table holds some 40,000 clones, of which about four fifths were seen once. The leading ten clones occupy 3% of the sample.

After roughly 11 days of culture, CD4+ T cells were isolated with the EasySep CD4+ T cell isolation kit. Negative nucleocapsid antibody results before and after vaccination confirmed that the healthy vaccine recipients had no prior SARS-CoV-2 infection. On days 3 and 7, half of the culture medium was replaced with fresh IL-2-containing medium. Unless noted otherwise, every peptide stimulation condition was cultured in triplicate wells. PBMC were separated from whole blood using Ficoll-Paque Plus gradient centrifugation and were then either cryopreserved at -140C or used fresh. The QIAamp micro DNA kit was used to extract genomic DNA from the cultured CD4+ T cells. What the work shows at the level of the full study, not this receptor alone: Clones induced by infection and clones induced by vaccination both contracted markedly at late timepoints after vaccination, which fits with T cell responses waning over time. In healthy vaccine recipients, vaccine-induced clones were almost all SARS-CoV-2 mono-reactive, with only 1 of 255 cross-reactive with common cold coronaviruses. The study was limited by a small number of convalescent patients and lacked early post-infection timepoints.

The sample in question was CD4+ T cells from PBMCs cultured without peptide, obtained before COVID-19 vaccination. The chain is made from TRBV29-1 and TRBJ1-2; TRBD1 is a possible D gene, resting on 5 matching bases. The receptor's source is a human donor who received a COVID-19 vaccine. The CDR3 protein sequence reads: CSVGNQGGYTF. The bases are TGCAGCGTTGGAAATCAGGGTGGCTACACCTTC.